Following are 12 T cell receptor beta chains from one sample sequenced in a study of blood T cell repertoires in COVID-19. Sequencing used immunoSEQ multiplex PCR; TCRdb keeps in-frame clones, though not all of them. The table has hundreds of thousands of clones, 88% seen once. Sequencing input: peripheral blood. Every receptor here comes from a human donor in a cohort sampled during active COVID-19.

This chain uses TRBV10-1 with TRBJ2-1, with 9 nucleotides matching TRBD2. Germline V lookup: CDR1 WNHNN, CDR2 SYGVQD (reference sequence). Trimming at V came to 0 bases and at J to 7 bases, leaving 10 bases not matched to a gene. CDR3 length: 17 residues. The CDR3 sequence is CASSESKAGGMGNEQFF. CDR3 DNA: TGCGCCAGCAGTGAGTCGAAGGCGGGGGGGATGGGAAATGAGCAGTTCTTC.

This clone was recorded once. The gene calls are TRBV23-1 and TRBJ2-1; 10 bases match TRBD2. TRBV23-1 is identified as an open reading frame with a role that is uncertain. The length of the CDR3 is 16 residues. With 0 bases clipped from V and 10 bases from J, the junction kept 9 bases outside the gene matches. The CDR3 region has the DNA TGCGCCAGCAGTCAATCCCCTAGCGGGAGATCATTGGAGCAGTTCTTC. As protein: CASSQSPSGRSLEQFF.

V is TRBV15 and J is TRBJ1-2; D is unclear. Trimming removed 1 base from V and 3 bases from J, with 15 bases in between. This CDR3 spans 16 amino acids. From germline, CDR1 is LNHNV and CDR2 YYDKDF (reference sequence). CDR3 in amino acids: CATSRVRAGGDYGYTF. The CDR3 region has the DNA TGTGCCACCAGCAGAGTAAGGGCCGGCGGGGACTATGGCTACACCTTC.

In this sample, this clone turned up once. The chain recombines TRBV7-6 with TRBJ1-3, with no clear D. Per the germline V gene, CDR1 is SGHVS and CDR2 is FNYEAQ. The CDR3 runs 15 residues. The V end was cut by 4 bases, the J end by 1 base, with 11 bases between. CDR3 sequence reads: CASSSPPESGNTIYF. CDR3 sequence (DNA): TGTGCCAGCAGCTCTCCCCCCGAGTCTGGAAACACCATATATTTT.

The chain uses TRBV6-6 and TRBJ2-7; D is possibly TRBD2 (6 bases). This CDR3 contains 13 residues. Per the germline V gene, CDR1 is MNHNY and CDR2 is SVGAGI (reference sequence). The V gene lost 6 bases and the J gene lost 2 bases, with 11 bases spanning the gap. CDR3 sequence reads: CASRREGAYEQYF. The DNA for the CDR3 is TGTGCCAGCAGGCGGGAAGGGGCCTACGAGCAGTACTTC.

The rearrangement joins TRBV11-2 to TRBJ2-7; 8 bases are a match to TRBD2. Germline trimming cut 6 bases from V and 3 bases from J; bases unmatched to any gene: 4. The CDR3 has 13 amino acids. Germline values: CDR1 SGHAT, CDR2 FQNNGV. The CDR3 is CASRASGHYEQYF. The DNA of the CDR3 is TGTGCCAGCAGGGCTAGCGGGCACTACGAGCAGTACTTC.

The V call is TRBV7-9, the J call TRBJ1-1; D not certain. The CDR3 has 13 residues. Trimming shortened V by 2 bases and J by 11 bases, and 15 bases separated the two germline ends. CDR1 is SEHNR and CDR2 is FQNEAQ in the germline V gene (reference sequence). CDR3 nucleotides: TGTGCCAGCAGCTTATTGAGGGTTAACGACGCTTTCTTT. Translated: CASSLLRVNDAFF.

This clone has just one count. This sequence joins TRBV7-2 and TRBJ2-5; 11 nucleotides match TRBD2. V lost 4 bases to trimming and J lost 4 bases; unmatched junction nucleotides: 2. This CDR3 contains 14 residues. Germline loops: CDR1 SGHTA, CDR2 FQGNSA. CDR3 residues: CASSSLAGGETQYF. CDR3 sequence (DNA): TGTGCCAGCAGCTCCCTAGCGGGAGGAGAGACCCAGTACTTC. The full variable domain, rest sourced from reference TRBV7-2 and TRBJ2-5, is GAGVSQSPSNKVTEKGKDVELRCDPISGHTALYWYRQSLGQGLEFLIYFQGNSAPDKSGLPSDRFSAERTGGSVSTLTIQRTQQEDSAVYLCASSSLAGGETQYFGPGTRLLVL.

This CDR3 is CSGAANTEAFF. The CDR3 DNA reads as TGCAGTGGTGCGGCGAACACTGAAGCTTTCTTT. V and J are TRBV20-1 and TRBJ1-1; no reliable D call. The length of the CDR3 is 11 residues. Germline lookup yields CDR1 DFQATT and CDR2 SNEGSKA (reference sequence). V lost 7 bases to trimming and J lost 1 base, with 7 bases between them.

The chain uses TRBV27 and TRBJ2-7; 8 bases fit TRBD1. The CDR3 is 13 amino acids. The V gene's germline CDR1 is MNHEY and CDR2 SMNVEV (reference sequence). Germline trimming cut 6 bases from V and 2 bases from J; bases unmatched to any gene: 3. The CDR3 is CASRGTGTYEQYF. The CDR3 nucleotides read TGTGCCAGCAGGGGGACAGGAACCTACGAGCAGTACTTC.

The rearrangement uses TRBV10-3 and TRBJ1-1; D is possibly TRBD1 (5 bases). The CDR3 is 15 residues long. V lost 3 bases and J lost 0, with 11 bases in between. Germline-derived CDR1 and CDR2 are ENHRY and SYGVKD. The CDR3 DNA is TGTGCCATCAGTGACAGGGCGTCAATGAACACTGAAGCTTTCTTT. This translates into CAISDRASMNTEAFF.

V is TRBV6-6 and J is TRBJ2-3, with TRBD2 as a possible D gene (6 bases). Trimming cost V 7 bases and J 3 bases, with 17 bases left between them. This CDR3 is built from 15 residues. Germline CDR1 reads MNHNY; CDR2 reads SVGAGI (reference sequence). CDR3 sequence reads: CASTKGGSGTDTQYF. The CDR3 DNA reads TGTGCCAGCACCAAAGGAGGGAGCGGAACAGATACGCAGTATTTT.